Listed below are T cell receptor beta chains from one sample, sequenced in a study of blood T cell repertoires in COVID-19. Some clones are missing from TCRdb's copy, which holds only in-frame ones; the method was immunoSEQ multiplex PCR. The repertoire holds hundreds of thousands of clones, with 80% to 95% as singletons. Sequencing was performed on PBMCs or T cells enriched from blood (not recorded which). These receptors were collected from a woman younger than 35 who had recovered from COVID-19. Both conserved end residues are part of each CDR3. A D gene is named only where the DNA matches it firmly. Clone size appears in some rows only: once, few, many, or a class for an expanded clone.

CDR3nt: TGTGCCAGCAGCTCATCGACCGGGACAGGGGGTTGGCATGAGCAGTTCTTC
CDR3aa: CASSSSTGTGGWHEQFF
j_gene: TRBJ2-1
d_gene: TRBD1
v_gene: TRBV7-8
abundance: -

CDR3nt: TGTGCCAGCAGTTACCGTGTTGAGCAGTTCTTC
CDR3aa: CASSYRVEQFF
j_gene: TRBJ2-1
d_gene: -
v_gene: TRBV6-2/TRBV6-3
abundance: -

CDR3nt: TGCGCCAGCAGCTCCGGACTAGCGGGCTACGAGCAGTACTTC
CDR3aa: CASSSGLAGYEQYF
j_gene: TRBJ2-7
d_gene: TRBD2
v_gene: TRBV5-1
abundance: -

CDR3nt: TGTGCCAGCAGCGTCGGCTCCGGGACAGGGGGCTTTCAGCCCCAGCATTTT
CDR3aa: CASSVGSGTGGFQPQHF
j_gene: TRBJ1-5
d_gene: TRBD1
v_gene: TRBV11-2
abundance: -

CDR3nt: TGCGCCAGCGGGACATTGGGACCCGGTAATCGATCTGGAAACACCATATATTTT
CDR3aa: CASGTLGPGNRSGNTIYF
j_gene: TRBJ1-3
d_gene: -
v_gene: TRBV23-1
abundance: -

CDR3nt: TGTGCCAGCAGCTTGATGTCTAGCGGGAGTTACAATGAGCAGTTCTTC
CDR3aa: CASSLMSSGSYNEQFF
j_gene: TRBJ2-1
d_gene: TRBD2
v_gene: TRBV5-5
abundance: once

CDR3nt: TGTGCTAGTGGCCTCGACAGGGGGCATTACAATGAGCAGTTCTTC
CDR3aa: CASGLDRGHYNEQFF
j_gene: TRBJ2-1
d_gene: TRBD1
v_gene: TRBV12-5
abundance: -

CDR3nt: TGTGCCACCAGCAGAGGGGGACAGGGGAACACTGAAGCTTTCTTT
CDR3aa: CATSRGGQGNTEAFF
j_gene: TRBJ1-1
d_gene: TRBD1
v_gene: TRBV15
abundance: -

CDR3nt: TGTGCCAGTAGTGGGACAGCCTATGGCTACACCTTC
CDR3aa: CASSGTAYGYTF
j_gene: TRBJ1-2
d_gene: TRBD1
v_gene: TRBV19
abundance: once

CDR3nt: TGTGCCAGCAGTCTCCGCAGCCTGTTAGGGGACACCGGGGAGCTGTTTTTT
CDR3aa: CASSLRSLLGDTGELFF
j_gene: TRBJ2-2
d_gene: -
v_gene: TRBV27
abundance: -

CDR3nt: TGTGCCAGCCTGGGGGGGGACTACAATGAGCAGTTCTTC
CDR3aa: CASLGGDYNEQFF
j_gene: TRBJ2-1
d_gene: TRBD2
v_gene: TRBV10-3
abundance: -

CDR3nt: TGTGCCAGTAGTATAGGTGGCAGGGTCTACGAGCAGTACTTC
CDR3aa: CASSIGGRVYEQYF
j_gene: TRBJ2-7
d_gene: -
v_gene: TRBV19
abundance: -

CDR3nt: TGTGCCAGCAGTTTATCGGGAACTGGAAACACCATATATTTT
CDR3aa: CASSLSGTGNTIYF
j_gene: TRBJ1-3
d_gene: -
v_gene: TRBV28
abundance: -

CDR3nt: TGTGCCACAACGGCGGCGGGGGTAATCTATGGCTACACCTTC
CDR3aa: CATTAAGVIYGYTF
j_gene: TRBJ1-2
d_gene: -
v_gene: TRBV28
abundance: -

CDR3nt: TGTGCCAGCTTCCCGGGGGGGGCGAAGGGCACTGAAGCTTTCTTT
CDR3aa: CASFPGGAKGTEAFF
j_gene: TRBJ1-1
d_gene: -
v_gene: TRBV19
abundance: -

CDR3nt: TGTGCCAGCATCCGGGACAGGGATGGGGTTGATGACACTGAAGCTTTCTTT
CDR3aa: CASIRDRDGVDDTEAFF
j_gene: TRBJ1-1
d_gene: TRBD1
v_gene: TRBV27
abundance: -

CDR3nt: TGTGCCAGCGGACCACAGGGGCAGATGGGCGCTGAAGCTTTCTTT
CDR3aa: CASGPQGQMGAEAFF
j_gene: TRBJ1-1
d_gene: TRBD1
v_gene: TRBV5-6
abundance: -

CDR3nt: TGCGCCAGCAGTTATACTTATAGCAATCAGCCCCAGCATTTT
CDR3aa: CASSYTYSNQPQHF
j_gene: TRBJ1-5
d_gene: -
v_gene: TRBV10-2
abundance: -

CDR3nt: TGTGCCAGCGGGGGCCTCTATGGCTACACCTTC
CDR3aa: CASGGLYGYTF
j_gene: TRBJ1-2
d_gene: -
v_gene: TRBV7-9
abundance: -

CDR3nt: TGTGCCAGCAGCGTAGATGGCGGTTTGTTAGATACGCAGTATTTT
CDR3aa: CASSVDGGLLDTQYF
j_gene: TRBJ2-3
d_gene: -
v_gene: TRBV9
abundance: -

CDR3nt: TGCAGTGCTAGTCCCAAACTAGCGGGGGCCTCCGGAGATACGCAGTATTTT
CDR3aa: CSASPKLAGASGDTQYF
j_gene: TRBJ2-3
d_gene: TRBD2
v_gene: TRBV20-1
abundance: -

CDR3nt: TGCGCCAGAGAGACTAGCGGGAGAACAGATACGCAGTATTTT
CDR3aa: CARETSGRTDTQYF
j_gene: TRBJ2-3
d_gene: TRBD2
v_gene: TRBV10-1
abundance: -

CDR3nt: TGCGCCAGCAGCCCTACCACAGATGCAACTAATGAAAAACTGTTTTTT
CDR3aa: CASSPTTDATNEKLFF
j_gene: TRBJ1-4
d_gene: -
v_gene: TRBV5-1
abundance: -

CDR3nt: TGTGCCAGCAGCCAGAGGCACCCTGGGCCCCAGCATTTT
CDR3aa: CASSQRHPGPQHF
j_gene: TRBJ1-5
d_gene: -
v_gene: TRBV28
abundance: -

CDR3nt: TGTGCCAGCAGCTTACAGATTTATAGCAATCAGCCCCAGCATTTT
CDR3aa: CASSLQIYSNQPQHF
j_gene: TRBJ1-5
d_gene: -
v_gene: TRBV5-8
abundance: -

CDR3nt: TGTGCCAGCAGCTTTCTGACAGGGGGCCCCTCTGCCTCCATTGAAGCTTTCTTT
CDR3aa: CASSFLTGGPSASIEAFF
j_gene: TRBJ1-1
d_gene: TRBD1
v_gene: TRBV7-9
abundance: -

CDR3nt: TGTGCCAGCAGCCAGGGGCAGAACACTGAAGCTTTCTTT
CDR3aa: CASSQGQNTEAFF
j_gene: TRBJ1-1
d_gene: -
v_gene: TRBV4-2
abundance: -

CDR3nt: TGTGCCACCACAACCGGGACAGACACTGAAGCTTTCTTT
CDR3aa: CATTTGTDTEAFF
j_gene: TRBJ1-1
d_gene: TRBD1
v_gene: TRBV10-3
abundance: -

CDR3nt: TGTGCCAGCTCACCACGTTCGGCGTTGGTTGGGAGAATCCACTTT
CDR3aa: CASSPRSALVGRIHF
j_gene: TRBJ1-6
d_gene: -
v_gene: TRBV18
abundance: -

CDR3nt: TGTGCCAGCAGCCTTCTCCGGACAGACGACACCGGGGAGCTGTTTTTT
CDR3aa: CASSLLRTDDTGELFF
j_gene: TRBJ2-2
d_gene: -
v_gene: TRBV7-9
abundance: -

CDR3nt: TGTGCCAGCAGCTTGGTTGCTAGCGGGGGCTACAATGAGCAGTTCTTC
CDR3aa: CASSLVASGGYNEQFF
j_gene: TRBJ2-1
d_gene: TRBD2
v_gene: TRBV7-9
abundance: -